These 12 T cell receptor beta chains originate from one sample sequenced in a study of T cell clonality in common variable immunodeficiency. The antigens for these receptors are not known. The data were produced by immunoSEQ multiplex PCR, yet TCRdb's version contains in-frame clones alone and is incomplete. The specimen has tens of thousands of clones, none found just once. Study observations and caveats: Common variable immunodeficiency TCR beta sequences reportedly had fewer deletions and N-nucleotide insertions.

Material for sequencing was peripheral blood mononuclear cells. These receptor sequences come from a human donor with common variable immunodeficiency.

As regards this clone: The CDR3 end is not reached by the read, which stops 3 residues before it; the germline J gene fills it in. The rearrangement joins TRBV30 to TRBJ1-5; D is perhaps TRBD1 (5 bases). The V end was cut by 1 base, the J end by 3 bases, with 7 bases between. The CDR3 is 13 amino acids. CDR1 is GTSNPN and CDR2 is SVGIG in the germline V gene (reference sequence). CDR3: CAWSDGANQPQHF. CDR3 DNA (partial): TGTGCCTGGAGTGATGGGGCCAATCAGCCC.

In its sample, this clone was seen a few times. Sequencing ends 3 residues short of the CDR3 end; the germline J gene provides the rest. The V gene is TRBV6-2 or TRBV6-3, the J gene TRBJ1-1, with D perhaps TRBD1 (6 bases). There are 13 residues in the CDR3. Trimming stripped 6 bases from V and 1 base from J, with 9 bases between. Germline V gene sequence: CDR1 MNHEY, CDR2 SVGEGT. Here the CDR3 reads CASRPQGNTEAFF. The sequenced CDR3 bases are TGTGCCAGCAGGCCACAGGGGAACACTGAA.

This clone was observed a handful of times. From the germline J gene comes the end of the CDR3, since the read stops 3 residues before it. The V call is TRBV19, the J call TRBJ1-2; D uncertain. V lost 4 bases and J 1 base, leaving 7 bases between the germline ends. The CDR3 totals 13 residues. Germline V gene sequence: CDR1 LNHDA, CDR2 SQIVND (reference sequence). The CDR3 protein is CASSTTLNYGYTF. The CDR3 DNA, read in part, is TGTGCCAGTAGTACGACACTTAACTATGGC.

This clone was found a few times. The observed sequence ends 3 residues before the CDR3 terminus, with the missing tail filled in from the germline J gene. The gene calls are TRBV19 and TRBJ2-1; perhaps TRBD2 as D (7 bases). CDR3 length equals 17 residues. CDR1 LNHDA and CDR2 SQIVND come from the germline V gene (reference sequence). V was clipped by 5 bases and J by 2 bases, with 19 bases between them. This CDR3 reads CASSDRGAGATYNEQFF. The CDR3 DNA, read in part, is TGTGCCAGTAGTGACCGAGGGGCGGGGGCTACCTACAATGAG.

Ten or more counts support this clone. Read sequence stops 3 residues before the CDR3 end, and the germline J gene provides the missing end. The V gene is TRBV20-1, the J gene TRBJ2-7, with 7 nucleotides matching TRBD2. Germline V gene sequence: CDR1 DFQATT, CDR2 SNEGSKA (reference sequence). The CDR3 spans 14 residues. V lost 3 bases to trimming and J lost 0 bases; unmatched junction nucleotides: 5. CDR3 sequence: CSASMGGYSYEQYF. CDR3 bases read: TGCAGTGCTAGTATGGGGGGGTACTCCTACGAG.

A note on this clone: The CDR3 end is not reached by the read, which stops 3 residues before it; the germline J gene fills it in. The rearrangement joins TRBV11-1 to TRBJ2-7, with D possibly TRBD2 on 6 matching bases. Germline lookup yields CDR1 SGHAT and CDR2 FQDESV (reference sequence). This CDR3 has 12 amino acids. V was pared by 6 bases and J by 3 bases, with 9 bases between. The CDR3 bases that were read are TGTGCCAGCAGACACGGGGGCTACGAG. Translated: CASRHGGYE. The complete CDR3 protein is CASRHGGYEQYF.

This clone came up many times. The read ends 3 residues shy of where the CDR3 ends; the end is completed using the germline J gene. This chain links TRBV5-1 with TRBJ2-2; 9 bases line up with TRBD2. The CDR3 consists of 15 residues. The V segment lost 1 base and the J segment 8 bases; nucleotides outside the gene matches: 6. Germline assignment: CDR1 SGHRS and CDR2 YFSETQ. The covered CDR3 bases are TGCGCCAGCAGCTTGTTGGTAGCGGGGGTAGGGGAG. It is translated as CASSLLVAGVGE. The complete CDR3 sequence is CASSLLVAGVGELFF.

As concerns this clone: The DNA ends 3 residues before the CDR3 does, and the rest of the CDR3 is filled in from the germline J gene. J is TRBJ2-7 and V is TRBV14; no reliable D call. The CDR3 totals 15 residues. Germline V gives CDR1 SGHDN, CDR2 FVKESK. The ends were cut back, 4 bases at V and 2 bases at J, with 15 bases in the middle. CDR3 DNA (partial): TGTGCCAGCAGCCCGCCCTCGACTCCCCCCTACGAG. It encodes CASSPPSTPPYE. The entire CDR3 protein is CASSPPSTPPYEQYF.

This clone was detected a few times. The CDR3 end is not reached by the read, which stops 3 residues before it; the germline J gene fills it in. The chain recombines TRBV7-8 with TRBJ2-7; possibly TRBD1 for D (6 bases). Trimming cost V 5 bases and J 1 base, with 18 bases left between them. CDR1 and CDR2 (germline): SGHVS, FQNEAQ. This CDR3 is 16 amino acids long. Incomplete CDR3 DNA: TGTGCCAGCAGCCCAGATATTGGGACATTATCCTACGAG. Translation: CASSPDIGTLSYE. The full CDR3 protein reads CASSPDIGTLSYEQYF.

To note about this clone: The read is 3 residues too short to cover the CDR3 end, so that end is filled in from the germline J gene. This chain links TRBV5-1 with TRBJ2-7; TRBD1 is a possible D gene (5 bases). This CDR3 comprises 15 residues. CDR1 is SGHRS and CDR2 is YFSETQ in the germline V gene. The V gene lost 0 bases and the J gene lost 3 bases, with 13 bases spanning the gap. The CDR3 loop is CASSLASDSDYEQYF. The part of the CDR3 DNA that was read is TGCGCCAGCAGCTTGGCCAGCGACAGCGACTACGAG.

This clone occurred a few times. The missing CDR3 end, 3 residues past where the read stops, is filled in from the germline J gene. Other DNA sequences in the same sample also yield this CDR3. V usage is TRBV19 and J usage is TRBJ2-7; 9 nucleotides line up with TRBD2. The CDR3 loop spans 15 amino acids. Germline trimming cut 5 bases from V and 1 base from J; bases unmatched to any gene: 6. The V gene's germline CDR1 is LNHDA and CDR2 SQIVND (reference sequence). CDR3 DNA, as far as it was read: TGTGCCAGTAGTCCGGGACTAGCCCCTTCCTACGAG. Translating gives CASSPGLAPSYE. The CDR3 as a whole reads CASSPGLAPSYEQYF.

This clone occurred many times. The read stops 3 residues short of the end of the CDR3; the missing end is completed from the germline J gene. The gene calls are TRBV29-1 and TRBJ1-2; 9 bases line up with TRBD1. The CDR3 has 13 residues. The germline V gene has CDR1 SQVTM and CDR2 ANQGSEA. CDR3 DNA, as far as it was read: TGCAGCGCAGGGGACAGGGCGTGGGGGGGC. Residues: CSAGDRAWGG. The entire CDR3 sequence reads CSAGDRAWGGYTF.